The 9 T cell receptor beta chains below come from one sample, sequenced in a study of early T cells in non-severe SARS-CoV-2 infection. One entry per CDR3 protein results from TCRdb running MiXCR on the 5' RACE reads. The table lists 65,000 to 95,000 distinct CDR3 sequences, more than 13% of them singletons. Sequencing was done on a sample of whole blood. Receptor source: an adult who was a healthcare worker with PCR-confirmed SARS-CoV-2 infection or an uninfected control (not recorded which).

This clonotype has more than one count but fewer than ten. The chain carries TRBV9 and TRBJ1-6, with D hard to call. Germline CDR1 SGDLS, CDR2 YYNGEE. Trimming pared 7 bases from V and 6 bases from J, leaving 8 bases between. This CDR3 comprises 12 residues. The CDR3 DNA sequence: TGTGCCAGCGGAGAAGTTAATTCACCCCTCCACTTT. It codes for CASGEVNSPLHF.

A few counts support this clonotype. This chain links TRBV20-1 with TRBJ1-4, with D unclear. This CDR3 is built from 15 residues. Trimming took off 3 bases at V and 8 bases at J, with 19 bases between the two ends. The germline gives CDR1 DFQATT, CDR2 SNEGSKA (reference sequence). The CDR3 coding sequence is TGCAGTGCTAGGCCTGCCGGGGTTGCACCCGAAAAACTGTTTTTT. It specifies CSARPAGVAPEKLFF.

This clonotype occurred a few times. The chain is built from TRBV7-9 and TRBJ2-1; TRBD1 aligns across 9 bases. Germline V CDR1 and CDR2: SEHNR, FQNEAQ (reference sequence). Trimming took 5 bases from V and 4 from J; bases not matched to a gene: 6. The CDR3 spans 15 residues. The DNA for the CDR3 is TGTGCCAGCAGCCCCAACAGGGGGCTTTACAATGAGCAGTTCTTC. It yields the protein CASSPNRGLYNEQFF.

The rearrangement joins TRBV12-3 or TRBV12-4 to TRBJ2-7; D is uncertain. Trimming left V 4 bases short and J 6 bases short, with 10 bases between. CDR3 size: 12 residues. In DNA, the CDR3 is TGTGCCAGCAGTTATACCACAGTCGAGCAGTACTTC. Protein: CASSYTTVEQYF.

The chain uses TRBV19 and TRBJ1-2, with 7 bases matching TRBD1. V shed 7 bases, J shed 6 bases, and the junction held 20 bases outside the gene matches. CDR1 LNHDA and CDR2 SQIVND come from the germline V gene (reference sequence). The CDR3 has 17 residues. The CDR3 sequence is CASTDPLGQPALHGYTF. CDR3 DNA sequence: TGTGCCAGTACCGATCCCCTGGGACAGCCAGCCCTCCATGGCTACACCTTC.

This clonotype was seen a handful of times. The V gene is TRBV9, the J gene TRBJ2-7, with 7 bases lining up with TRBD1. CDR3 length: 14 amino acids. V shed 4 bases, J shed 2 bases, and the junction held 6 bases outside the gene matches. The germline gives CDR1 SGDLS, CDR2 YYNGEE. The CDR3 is CASSPKTGTYEQYF. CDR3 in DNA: TGTGCCAGCAGCCCGAAGACAGGGACCTACGAGCAGTACTTC.

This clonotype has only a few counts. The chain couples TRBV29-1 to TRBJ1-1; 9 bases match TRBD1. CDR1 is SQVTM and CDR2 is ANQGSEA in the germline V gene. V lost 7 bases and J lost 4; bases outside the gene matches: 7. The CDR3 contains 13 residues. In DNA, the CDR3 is TGCAGCGGGGACAGGGCGGGATGCACTGAAGCTTTCTTT. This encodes CSGDRAGCTEAFF. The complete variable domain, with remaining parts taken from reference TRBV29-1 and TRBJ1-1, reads SAVISQKPSRDICQRGTSLTIQCQVDSQVTMMFWYRQQPGQSLTLIATANQGSEATYESGFVIDKFPISRPNLTFSTLTVSNMSPEDSSIYLCSGDRAGCTEAFFGQGTRLTVV.

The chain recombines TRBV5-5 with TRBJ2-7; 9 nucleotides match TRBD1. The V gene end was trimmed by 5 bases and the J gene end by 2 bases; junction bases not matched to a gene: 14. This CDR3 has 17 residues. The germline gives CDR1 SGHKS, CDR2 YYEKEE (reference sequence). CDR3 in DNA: TGTGCCAGCAGTTTGTACAGGGACAGGGTTCGGGCCTACGAGCAGTACTTC. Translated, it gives CASSLYRDRVRAYEQYF.

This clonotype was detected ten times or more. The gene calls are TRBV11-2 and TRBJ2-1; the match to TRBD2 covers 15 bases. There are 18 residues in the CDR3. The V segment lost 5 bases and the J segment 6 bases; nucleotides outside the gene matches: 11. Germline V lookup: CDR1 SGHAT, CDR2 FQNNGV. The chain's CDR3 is CASSPRTSGGDVGNEQFF. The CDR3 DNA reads TGTGCCAGCAGCCCCAGGACTAGCGGGGGGGACGTGGGCAATGAGCAGTTCTTC.